These 10 T cell receptor beta chains originate from one sample sequenced in a study of shared clonotypes between healthy human individuals. Assay used: immunoSEQ multiplex PCR; TCRdb lists only in-frame clones, some missing. The sample includes about a million clones, approximately 77% of them seen just once. The sequenced sample consisted of memory CD4+ T cells from PBMCs. Subset in this sample: CD45RA-negative fraction. Receptor source: a young man in good health. Some clones in this sample may be carry-over from other donors' samples.

The chain uses TRBV7-8 and TRBJ2-7; D unclear. V was pared by 1 base and J by 6 bases, with 7 bases between. There are 12 residues in the CDR3. Germline-derived CDR1 and CDR2 are SGHVS and FQNEAQ. The CDR3 spells CASSLGSREQYF. CDR3 DNA sequence: TGTGCCAGCAGCTTAGGGAGTCGCGAGCAGTACTTC.

The chain recombines TRBV5-1 with TRBJ2-3, with 7 positions matching TRBD2. Per the germline V gene, CDR1 is SGHRS and CDR2 is YFSETQ. The CDR3 spans 16 residues. The ends lost 6 bases at V and 3 bases at J; junction bases unmatched: 13. This chain's CDR3 is CASTKGSRGGTDTQYF. As DNA, the CDR3 is TGCGCCAGCACCAAGGGGTCGCGGGGAGGGACAGATACGCAGTATTTT.

This chain connects TRBV11-2 to TRBJ2-1, with 7 bases aligning to TRBD2. Germline V gene lookup returns CDR1 SGHAT and CDR2 FQNNGV. V was pared by 1 base and J by 2 bases, with 5 bases of the junction left unmatched. This CDR3 comprises 16 residues. The CDR3 DNA follows: TGTGCCAGCAGCTTAGCCCGGGAGGCCACCTACAATGAGCAGTTCTTC. This codes for CASSLAREATYNEQFF.

The J gene is TRBJ2-7, the V gene TRBV28, with a tentative D call TRBD1 (6 bases). CDR1 is MDHEN, CDR2 SYDVKM, per germline. The CDR3 extends over 13 amino acids. The V end lost 4 bases, the J end lost 6 bases, and 13 bases lay between the germline ends. The CDR3 nucleotides are TGTGCCAGCAGTTCAGGGGTAAGAGTCGAGCAGTACTTC. Protein product: CASSSGVRVEQYF.

The V and J genes are TRBV30 and TRBJ1-5; 12 nucleotides align to TRBD1. CDR1 and CDR2 (germline): GTSNPN, SVGIG (reference sequence). The trim removed 2 bases at V and 7 bases at J, leaving 9 bases unmatched. This CDR3 has 16 residues. CDR3 bases: TGTGCCTGGAGTAACCTCGGGACAGGGGGCGGGCAGCCCCAGCATTTT. Its translation: CAWSNLGTGGGQPQHF.

About this clone itself: The sample contains more than one DNA sequence encoding this CDR3. The rearrangement joins TRBV18 to TRBJ2-2; 8 positions agree with TRBD2. Losses at the gene ends were 6 bases for V and 2 bases for J; bases not matched to a gene: 8. The CDR3 sequence is 16 residues long. Germline values: CDR1 KGHSH, CDR2 LQKENI. CDR3 loop: CASSPRGGANTGELFF. The CDR3 nucleotides read TGTGCCAGCTCCCCCCGGGGGGGTGCCAACACCGGGGAGCTGTTTTTT.

The V and J genes are TRBV5-1 and TRBJ2-7; D is perhaps TRBD1 (5 bases). The CDR3 has 14 residues. Trimming pared 7 bases from V and 5 bases from J, leaving 19 bases between. Per the germline V gene, CDR1 is SGHRS and CDR2 is YFSETQ. CDR3: CASGGAPAENEQYF. CDR3 bases: TGCGCCAGCGGTGGGGCCCCCGCGGAAAACGAGCAGTACTTC.

The rearrangement uses TRBV18 and TRBJ1-4, with D perhaps matching TRBD1 (5 bases). This CDR3 spans 17 amino acids. V dropped 6 bases and J dropped 0 bases, with 17 bases sitting between them. Per the germline V gene, CDR1 is KGHSH and CDR2 is LQKENI. DNA of the CDR3: TGTGCCAGCTCGCCAGGGATAGTACGGGCAACTAATGAAAAACTGTTTTTT. Protein sequence: CASSPGIVRATNEKLFF. Drawing the rest from reference TRBV18 and TRBJ1-4, the complete variable domain is NAGVMQNPRHLVRRRGQEARLRCSPMKGHSHVYWYRQLPEEGLKFMVYLQKENIIDESGMPKERFSAEFPKEGPSILRIQQVVRGDSAAYFCASSPGIVRATNEKLFFGSGTQLSVL.

The chain is built from TRBV28 and TRBJ2-1; 11 bases match TRBD2. Germline V CDR1 and CDR2: MDHEN, SYDVKM. V lost 6 bases, J lost 6 bases, and 7 bases stayed unmatched. The CDR3 totals 15 residues. CDR3 sequence (DNA): TGTGCCAGCAGACCCACTAGCGGGAGATTCAATGAGCAGTTCTTC. It is translated as CASRPTSGRFNEQFF.

With respect to this clone: In the same sample, other DNA sequences code for this CDR3. The rearrangement links TRBV9 to TRBJ1-2, with a possible D match to TRBD1 (6 bases). V was cut by 0 bases and J by 2 bases, with 8 bases left in between. Germline V gene data show CDR1 as SGDLS and CDR2 as YYNGEE. This CDR3 contains 14 residues. The CDR3: CASSVGQGNYGYTF. CDR3 bases: TGTGCCAGCAGCGTAGGGCAGGGGAACTATGGCTACACCTTC.